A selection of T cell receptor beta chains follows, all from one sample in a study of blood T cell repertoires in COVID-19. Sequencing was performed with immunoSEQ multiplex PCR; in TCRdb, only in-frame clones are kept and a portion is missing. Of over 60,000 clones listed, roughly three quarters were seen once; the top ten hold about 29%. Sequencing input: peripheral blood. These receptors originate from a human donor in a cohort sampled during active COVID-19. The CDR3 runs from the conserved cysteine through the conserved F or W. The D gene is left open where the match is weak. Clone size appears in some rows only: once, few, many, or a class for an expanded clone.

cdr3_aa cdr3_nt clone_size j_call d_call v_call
CAISESTGAADTQYF TGTGCCATCAGTGAGTCGACCGGAGCTGCAGATACGCAGTATTTT . TRBJ2-3 . TRBV10-3
CASSQTRQATGGYTF TGCGCCAGCAGCCAAACCCGACAGGCCACGGGAGGCTACACCTTC . TRBJ1-2 . TRBV4-1
CASSQQNTQYF TGTGCCAGCAGCCAACAAAATACGCAGTATTTT . TRBJ2-3 . TRBV3-1/TRBV3-2
CASSLVTGSEKLFF TGTGCCAGCAGCTTAGTTACGGGAAGCGAAAAACTGTTTTTT . TRBJ1-4 . TRBV7-9
CASSQGVGSGREQYF TGCGCCAGCAGCCAAGGGGTCGGGTCCGGTAGGGAGCAGTACTTC . TRBJ2-7 . TRBV4-1
CASISSGTARYEQYF TGTGCCAGCATTTCCTCAGGGACAGCGAGATACGAGCAGTACTTC few TRBJ2-7 TRBD1 TRBV28
CASRGGPWNTGELFF TGTGCCAGCAGGGGAGGTCCGTGGAACACCGGGGAGCTGTTTTTT . TRBJ2-2 . TRBV6-5
CATSRTTGKNEQFF TGTGCCACCAGCAGGACGACAGGGAAGAATGAGCAGTTCTTC . TRBJ2-1 TRBD1 TRBV15
CASSSGQGANEKLFF TGCGCCAGCAGCTCCGGACAGGGAGCTAATGAAAAACTGTTTTTT . TRBJ1-4 TRBD1 TRBV5-1
CASSSLEVETQYF TGCGCCAGCAGCTCACTAGAAGTAGAGACCCAGTACTTC few TRBJ2-5 . TRBV5-1
CASSPGTASNYGYTF TGTGCCAGCAGCCCAGGGACAGCCTCTAACTATGGCTACACCTTC . TRBJ1-2 TRBD1 TRBV6-4
CAISEQLTPSAHEQFF TGTGCCATCAGTGAGCAGTTAACTCCTAGCGCCCATGAGCAGTTCTTC . TRBJ2-1 . TRBV10-3
CASSLGQGKATEAFF TGCGCCAGCAGCTTGGGACAGGGAAAGGCCACTGAAGCTTTCTTT . TRBJ1-1 TRBD1 TRBV5-1
CASSLSSTTGQVSYNEQFF TGTGCCAGCAGTTTATCTTCAACCACCGGACAGGTCTCCTACAATGAGCAGTTCTTC . TRBJ2-1 TRBD1 TRBV27
CASSRDRGTQYF TGTGCCAGCAGCCGGGACAGGGGAACGCAGTATTTT . TRBJ2-3 TRBD1 TRBV7-2
CATSDSKRGGQETQYF TGTGCCACCAGTGATTCAAAGCGGGGGGGCCAAGAGACCCAGTACTTC few TRBJ2-5 TRBD2 TRBV24-1
CASSLRQVLTDTQYF TGTGCCAGCAGTCTAAGACAGGTCCTCACAGATACGCAGTATTTT . TRBJ2-3 . TRBV11-2
CASSLGGVNQPQHF TGTGCCAGCAGTTTGGGGGGGGTCAATCAGCCCCAGCATTTT . TRBJ1-5 . TRBV6-6
CAWSEGQGEKLFF TGTGCCTGGAGTGAAGGGCAGGGGGAAAAACTGTTTTTT . TRBJ1-4 . TRBV30
CARGRGGPDTGELFF TGTGCCAGAGGGCGGGGGGGCCCCGACACCGGGGAGCTGTTTTTT . TRBJ2-2 TRBD2 TRBV7-2
CASRGLRGNEQFF TGTGCCAGCAGGGGACTAAGGGGCAATGAGCAGTTCTTC . TRBJ2-1 TRBD2 TRBV2
CASSQDTRANQPQHF TGTGCCAGCAGCCAAGATACCAGGGCGAATCAGCCCCAGCATTTT few TRBJ1-5 . TRBV3-1/TRBV3-2
CATSGWGRGGGYNEQFF TGTGCCACCAGTGGCTGGGGGCGCGGGGGGGGATACAATGAGCAGTTCTTC . TRBJ2-1 TRBD2 TRBV15
CASTNPGDTQYF TGTGCCAGCACCAATCCAGGGGATACGCAGTATTTT . TRBJ2-3 . TRBV6-5
CASRVGTDNSPLHF TGCGCCAGCCGTGTGGGGACAGATAATTCACCCCTCCACTTT few TRBJ1-6 TRBD1 TRBV4-1
CASSPIGLAGQETQYF TGTGCCAGCAGCCCGATAGGGCTAGCGGGGCAAGAGACCCAGTACTTC . TRBJ2-5 TRBD2 TRBV7-9
CSVLTGYGYTF TGCAGCGTCTTGACAGGCTATGGCTACACCTTC . TRBJ1-2 . TRBV29-1
CASKRGGRWPGSNQPQHF TGTGCCAGCAAAAGAGGGGGTCGGTGGCCTGGGAGCAATCAGCCCCAGCATTTT . TRBJ1-5 . TRBV9
CASSQGPKTSGRAYNEQFF TGTGCCAGCAGCCAAGGTCCTAAGACTAGCGGGAGGGCCTACAATGAGCAGTTCTTC . TRBJ2-1 TRBD2 TRBV3-1/TRBV3-2
CASTNYYGYTF TGTGCCAGCACTAATTACTATGGCTACACCTTC . TRBJ1-2 . TRBV28
CASSSGGGNEQYF TGTGCCAGCAGCTCGGGGGGGGGAAACGAGCAGTACTTC . TRBJ2-7 TRBD2 TRBV5-4
CAISESTGVREQYF TGTGCCATCAGTGAGTCGACCGGGGTCCGCGAGCAGTACTTC once TRBJ2-7 . TRBV10-3
CASSLRFGRAGANVLTF TGTGCCAGCAGCTTACGGTTCGGCAGGGCCGGGGCCAACGTCCTGACTTTC . TRBJ2-6 . TRBV11-2
CASGPWGGAYTDTQYF TGTGCCAGCGGACCTTGGGGCGGGGCCTATACAGATACGCAGTATTTT . TRBJ2-3 . TRBV7-6
CASSAAPSGGYNEQFF TGCGCCAGCAGCGCCGCCCCTAGCGGGGGGTACAATGAGCAGTTCTTC once TRBJ2-1 TRBD2 TRBV4-3
CASSLLQGAYEQYF TGTGCCAGCAGTTTACTACAGGGAGCCTACGAGCAGTACTTC . TRBJ2-7 . TRBV27
CASTLIRGTGELFF TGTGCCAGCACGCTCATCCGAGGCACCGGGGAGCTGTTTTTT . TRBJ2-2 . TRBV28
CAISDRQDEQYF TGTGCCATCAGTGACCGACAGGACGAGCAGTACTTC . TRBJ2-7 . TRBV10-3
CASSTIGRGPYGYTF TGTGCCAGCAGTACTATAGGGAGGGGACCCTATGGCTACACCTTC . TRBJ1-2 . TRBV28
CSTAEGYGYTF TGCAGCACGGCGGAGGGCTATGGCTACACCTTC . TRBJ1-2 . TRBV29-1
CASSGSADTQYF TGTGCCAGCAGTGGCTCAGCAGATACGCAGTATTTT . TRBJ2-3 . TRBV7-3
CASSEGTANSGNTIYF TGTGCCAGCAGTGAAGGGACAGCCAACTCTGGAAACACCATATATTTT once TRBJ1-3 . TRBV2
CASSLDWGHVSYEQYF TGTGCCAGCAGCTTAGATTGGGGACACGTCTCCTACGAGCAGTACTTC . TRBJ2-7 . TRBV11-2
CSARDWSEQFF TGCAGTGCTAGAGATTGGAGTGAGCAGTTCTTC . TRBJ2-1 . TRBV20-1
CASSLGLAPSYEQYF TGTGCCAGCAGCTTAGGGCTAGCCCCGTCTTACGAGCAGTACTTC . TRBJ2-7 . TRBV7-8
CASSSGIVAFF TGTGCCAGCAGCTCAGGGATTGTAGCTTTCTTT . TRBJ1-1 . TRBV7-6
CSVAEEMNSPLHF TGCAGCGTTGCGGAGGAGATGAATTCACCCCTCCACTTT . TRBJ1-6 . TRBV29-1
CASSLNRDQPQHF TGTGCCAGCAGCTTAAACAGGGATCAGCCCCAGCATTTT . TRBJ1-5 . TRBV5-5
CASSLFGGANTGELFF TGTGCCAGCAGCTTATTTGGCGGGGCGAACACCGGGGAGCTGTTTTTT . TRBJ2-2 . TRBV7-9
CASSQDPAGGPGELFF TGTGCCAGCAGCCAAGATCCGGCGGGAGGGCCCGGGGAGCTGTTTTTT . TRBJ2-2 TRBD2 TRBV3-1/TRBV3-2
CASSEIGRGQGRPDTQYF TGTGCCAGCAGTGAAATAGGTAGGGGACAGGGTCGCCCAGATACGCAGTATTTT . TRBJ2-3 TRBD1 TRBV2
CASRMDTSYEQYF TGTGCCAGCAGGATGGACACCTCCTACGAGCAGTACTTC . TRBJ2-7 . TRBV12-3/TRBV12-4
CASSLGVGGGTGELFF TGTGCCAGCAGCTTGGGGGTCGGGGGGGGCACCGGGGAGCTGTTTTTT . TRBJ2-2 TRBD2 TRBV5-4